Listed below are T cell receptor beta chains from one sample, sequenced in a study of blood T cell repertoires in COVID-19. Here immunoSEQ multiplex PCR was the method, and the copy in TCRdb shows in-frame clones only, minus some. This sample has under 55,000 clones; 87% occur once, and the top ten carry around 9.1%. What was sequenced was peripheral blood. The receptors here all came from a woman of 80 years or more with active COVID-19. The CDR3 runs from the conserved cysteine through the conserved F or W. The order of the fields is D gene, J gene, V gene, CDR3 DNA, CDR3 protein. A D gene is named only where the DNA matches it firmly.

>TRBD1|TRBJ1-1|TRBV6-5
TGTGCCAGCAGCTACGACAGGGTGGGTCTCGAGACTTTCTTT
CASSYDRVGLETFF
>-|TRBJ1-1|TRBV10-3
TGTGCCATCAGTGAGCTACAGGGCGCCACTGAAGCTTTCTTT
CAISELQGATEAFF
>-|TRBJ1-2|TRBV3-1/TRBV3-2
TGTGCCAGCAGCACCAACAGCCTCTATGGCTACACCTTC
CASSTNSLYGYTF
>-|TRBJ2-3|TRBV24-1
TGTGCCACCTGCCCTTCGACAGCCCCAGCGGATACGCAGTATTTT
CATCPSTAPADTQYF
>-|TRBJ2-1|TRBV5-1
TGCGCCAGCAGCTCAAGCCCGAGCTCCTACAATGAGCAGTTCTTC
CASSSSPSSYNEQFF
>-|TRBJ2-7|TRBV3-1/TRBV3-2
TGTGCCAGCAGCCAAGGCCACCTTGGGAGCGAGCAGTACTTC
CASSQGHLGSEQYF
>-|TRBJ2-5|TRBV6-5
TGTGCCAGCAGTTACGGCTTACAAGAGACCCAGTACTTC
CASSYGLQETQYF
>TRBD1|TRBJ1-5|TRBV4-3
TGCGCCAGCAGCCAAGATCGGGACAGGCCGCGGTCCCAGCATTTT
CASSQDRDRPRSQHF
>-|TRBJ1-1|TRBV3-1/TRBV3-2
TGTGCCAGCAGCCCGAGCGGGCGGGAAAACACTGAAGCTTTCTTT
CASSPSGRENTEAFF
>-|TRBJ1-1|TRBV4-3
TGCGCCAGCAGCCAAGACGCCCTTAGGAACACTGAAGCTTTCTTT
CASSQDALRNTEAFF
>TRBD2|TRBJ2-1|TRBV19
TGTGCCAGTAGTAGGCTGGGACTAGCGGGGCGTTACAATGAGCAGTTCTTC
CASSRLGLAGRYNEQFF